The 6 T cell receptor beta chains listed next were all sequenced from one sample in a study of cytotoxic CD8 clonotypes in ibrutinib-treated CLL. Sequencing was performed with immunoSEQ multiplex PCR; in TCRdb, only in-frame clones are kept and a portion is missing. Of about 50,000 clones listed, 53% are singletons. The specimen comprised PBMCs, sampled after 12 months of ibrutinib treatment. The receptors were sampled from a human donor with chronic lymphocytic leukemia.

This clone was detected ten times or more. V gene TRBV25-1 combines with J gene TRBJ1-2, with D maybe TRBD1 (6 bases). CDR3 length: 14 residues. The V gene's germline CDR1 is MGHDK and CDR2 SYGVNS. Trimming removed 0 bases at V and 6 bases at J, with 11 bases between. CDR3 region: CASSEYYRENGYTF. The CDR3 DNA reads as TGTGCCAGCAGTGAATACTACAGGGAGAATGGCTACACCTTC.

The rearrangement joins TRBV4-1 to TRBJ2-3; D not certain. The CDR3 extends over 13 amino acids. The germline V and J ends were trimmed by 0 bases and 5 bases, with 6 bases remaining between them. CDR1 MGHRA and CDR2 YSYEKL come from the germline V gene. The CDR3 nucleotides are TGCGCCAGCAGCCAAGAAGTCATAGATACGCAGTATTTT. Amino acids: CASSQEVIDTQYF.

At least ten counts were recorded for this clone. This chain uses TRBV19 with TRBJ1-2; D remains unclear. CDR3 length: 13 amino acids. The V end lost 0 bases, the J end lost 5 bases, and 7 bases lay between the germline ends. The germline V gene encodes CDR1 LNHDA and CDR2 SQIVND (reference sequence). CDR3: CASSIDQVYGYTF. The CDR3 DNA reads as TGTGCCAGTAGTATAGATCAGGTTTATGGCTACACCTTC.

The chain is built from TRBV5-1 and TRBJ2-5; a weak D match, TRBD2 (5 bases). The CDR3 consists of 14 residues. Germline CDR1 SGHRS, CDR2 YFSETQ. V lost 0 bases and J 2 bases, leaving 8 bases between the germline ends. CDR3 loop: CASSLGGAQETQYF. CDR3 nucleotide sequence: TGCGCCAGCAGCTTGGGGGGAGCTCAAGAGACCCAGTACTTC.

The CDR3 nucleotides are TGCAGCGTTTTCCAGGGGGGGTATGGCTACACCTTC. It yields the protein CSVFQGGYGYTF. The chain couples TRBV29-1 to TRBJ1-2, with TRBD1 matching 7 bases. With 5 bases clipped from V and 5 bases from J, the junction kept 5 bases outside the gene matches. The CDR3 loop spans 12 amino acids. Germline CDR1 SQVTM, CDR2 ANQGSEA.

The chain combines TRBV29-1 with TRBJ2-7, with 7 bases that match TRBD2. Germline assignment: CDR1 SQVTM and CDR2 ANQGSEA. The CDR3 spans 14 residues. V shed 7 bases and J 0 bases; nucleotides not matched to a gene: 9. The CDR3 nucleotides read TGCAGCGCTACGGGACTATATTACTCCTACGAGCAGTACTTC. Translating gives CSATGLYYSYEQYF.